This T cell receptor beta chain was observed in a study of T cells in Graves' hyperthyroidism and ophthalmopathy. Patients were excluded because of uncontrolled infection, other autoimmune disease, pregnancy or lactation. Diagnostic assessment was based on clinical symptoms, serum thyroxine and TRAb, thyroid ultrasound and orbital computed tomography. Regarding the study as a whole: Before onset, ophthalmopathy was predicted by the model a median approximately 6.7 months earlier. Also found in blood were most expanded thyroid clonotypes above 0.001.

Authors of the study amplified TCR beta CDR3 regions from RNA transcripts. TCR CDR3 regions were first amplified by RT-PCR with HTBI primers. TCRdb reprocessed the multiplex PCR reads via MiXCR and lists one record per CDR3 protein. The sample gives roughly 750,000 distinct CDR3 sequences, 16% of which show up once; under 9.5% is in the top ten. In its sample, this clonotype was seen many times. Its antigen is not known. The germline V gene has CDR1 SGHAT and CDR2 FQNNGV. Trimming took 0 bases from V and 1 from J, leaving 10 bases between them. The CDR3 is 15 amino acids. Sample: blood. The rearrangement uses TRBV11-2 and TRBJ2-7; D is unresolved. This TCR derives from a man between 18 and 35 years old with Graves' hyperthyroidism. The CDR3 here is CASSLEGSESYEQYF. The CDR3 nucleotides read TGTGCCAGCAGCTTAGAAGGGTCCGAATCCTACGAGCAGTACTTC.